The TCR beta chain under discussion was sequenced for a study of blood T cell repertoires in COVID-19. At the level of the study: The samples span acute and convalescent COVID-19 from the United States, Italy and Spain. Sources were T cells, B-cell-depleted T cells, or PBMCs; the material itself was cDNA or gDNA.

In terms of age and location, participants ranged from roughly 18 to 90 years and lived in about 25 US areas. CDR1 SGDLS and CDR2 YYNGEE come from the germline V gene. This CDR3 spans 15 amino acids. With 0 bases clipped from V and 2 bases from J, the junction kept 2 bases outside the gene matches. Methods used by the authors: Amplification from reference gene primers served as the basis for estimated nucleated cell counts. Assay used: immunoSEQ multiplex PCR; TCRdb lists only in-frame clones, some missing. Clonal size and the V and J genes are those of that table, whereas D and trimming came from the DNA. The sample includes 200,000 to 300,000 clones, around 89% of them seen just once.

The chain uses TRBV9 and TRBJ2-1, with TRBD1 identical over 7 bases. The sequenced sample consisted of PBMCs or T cells enriched from blood (not recorded which). This TCR was sampled from a woman aged 25 to 39 who had recovered from COVID-19. CDR3 sequence reads: CASSVAGTAYNEQFF. The CDR3 DNA is TGTGCCAGCAGCGTAGCCGGGACAGCCTACAATGAGCAGTTCTTC.